This record looks at one T cell receptor beta chain sequence and its context. Its target is unknown. Indicated time point: week 11, during vaccination. Each vaccine dose was 300 ug of mutant IDH1 20-mer peptide, with topical imiquimod. The record originates from a study of a mutant IDH1 vaccine in newly diagnosed glioma. The repertoire was sequenced with immunoSEQ multiplex PCR; TCRdb's copy has only in-frame clones and lacks some. The sample shows 35,000 to 45,000 clones, 80% of them seen only once. Trimming pared 6 bases from V and 6 bases from J, leaving 9 bases between. This CDR3 is 12 amino acids long. Germline assignment: CDR1 MNHNS and CDR2 SASEGT.

The gene calls are TRBV6-1 and TRBJ2-4; D is unresolved. The sequence was obtained from a woman in her 30s with glioma. Some clones in this sample may be carry-over from other donors' samples. The sequences come from peripheral blood mononuclear cells (PBMCs), collected from a glioma patient whose treatment included an IDH1 peptide vaccine. CDR3: CASRPALNIQYF. The CDR3 region has the DNA TGTGCCAGCAGGCCCGCCCTAAACATTCAGTACTTC.